The TCR beta chain described here comes from a study of T cells in Graves' hyperthyroidism and ophthalmopathy. Exclusion of a patient resulted from uncontrolled infection, other autoimmune disease, pregnancy or lactation. Each diagnosis was grounded in clinical symptoms, serum thyroxine and TRAb, thyroid ultrasound, and orbital computed tomography. PBMCs were obtained from approximately 10 ml fresh peripheral blood. There were TCR beta CDR3 regions amplified from RNA transcripts. The TCR CDR3 first-round RT-PCR relied on the HTBI primer set. In TCRdb, the multiplex PCR reads were re-called with MiXCR into one record per CDR3 protein. The repertoire holds about 360,000 distinct CDR3 sequences, with roughly 13% as singletons. The CDR3 contains 17 residues. Trimming removed 5 bases from V and 7 bases from J; junction bases left unmatched: 17. Germline CDR1 reads SGHAT; CDR2 reads FQNNGV. This clonotype was counted at least ten times. Its antigen is still unknown.

Study-wide results and caveats: Blood also carried most thyroid clonotypes expanded above 0.001.

The sequenced sample consisted of blood. This clonotype originated in a woman aged 18-30 years with Graves' hyperthyroidism. This sequence joins TRBV11-2 and TRBJ1-2, with 9 nucleotides matching TRBD1. The CDR3 DNA follows: TGTGCCAGCAGCCACTGGAAACCGGGACAGGGAAGGGGTGGCTACACCTTC. Amino acids: CASSHWKPGQGRGGYTF.